The 19 T cell receptor beta chains below come from one sample, sequenced in a study of blood T cell repertoires in COVID-19. Sequencing was performed with immunoSEQ multiplex PCR; in TCRdb, only in-frame clones are kept and a portion is missing. Here the sample spans about 200,000 clones, roughly 85% being singletons. Sequencing was performed on peripheral blood. Receptor source: a man aged 60 to 75 with acute or convalescent COVID-19.

The V gene is TRBV28, the J gene TRBJ1-2; 10 bases map to TRBD1. The CDR3 runs to 15 residues. Germline CDR1 is MDHEN and CDR2 is SYDVKM. The V segment lost 5 bases and the J segment 6 bases; nucleotides outside the gene matches: 9. CDR3: CASSGGDRGSDGYTF. DNA for the CDR3: TGTGCCAGCAGTGGGGGGGACAGGGGCTCGGATGGCTACACCTTC.

The chain has TRBV7-3 and TRBJ2-7, with D possibly matching TRBD2 (5 bases). The CDR3 covers 13 residues. Per the germline V gene, CDR1 is SGHTA and CDR2 is FQGTGA. V was shortened by 4 bases and J by 6 bases, with 13 bases between the two germline ends. The CDR3 here is CASSSTSFREQYF. The CDR3 DNA reads TGTGCCAGCAGCTCAACTAGTTTTCGCGAGCAGTACTTC.

On this clone: This CDR3 is also generated by other DNA sequences in the sample. The chain carries TRBV5-5 and TRBJ1-1; maybe TRBD1 (6 bases). The CDR3 consists of 14 residues. V was shortened by 0 bases and J by 5 bases, with 11 bases between the two germline ends. Germline V gene sequence: CDR1 SGHKS, CDR2 YYEKEE (reference sequence). CDR3 region: CASSLAGGATEAFF. CDR3 DNA sequence: TGTGCCAGCAGCTTGGCCGGGGGGGCAACTGAAGCTTTCTTT.

This clone was counted once. This chain links TRBV7-2 with TRBJ2-7, with 14 bases identical to TRBD2. The CDR3 is 17 amino acids. Germline V lookup: CDR1 SGHTA, CDR2 FQGNSA. The V and J ends lost 3 bases and 1 base, in that order; junction bases with no gene match: 5. CDR3 region: CASSLTSGRAGSYEQYF. CDR3 in DNA: TGTGCCAGCAGCTTGACTAGCGGGAGGGCCGGGTCCTACGAGCAGTACTTC. The full variable domain, completed using reference TRBV7-2 and TRBJ2-7, is GAGVSQSPSNKVTEKGKDVELRCDPISGHTALYWYRQSLGQGLEFLIYFQGNSAPDKSGLPSDRFSAERTGGSVSTLTIQRTQQEDSAVYLCASSLTSGRAGSYEQYFGPGTRLTVT.

The chain carries TRBV7-9 and TRBJ2-5, with a weak D call TRBD1 (6 bases). Trimming stripped 1 base from V and 4 bases from J, with 7 bases between. In germline, CDR1 is SEHNR, CDR2 FQNEAQ (reference sequence). The CDR3 is 13 residues long. Written as DNA, the CDR3 is TGTGCCAGCAGCTTAGTCAGGGGAGAGACCCAGTACTTC. This gives the protein CASSLVRGETQYF. The variable domain in full, completed from reference TRBV7-9 and TRBJ2-5, reads DTGVSQNPRHKITKRGQNVTFRCDPISEHNRLYWYRQTLGQGPEFLTYFQNEAQLEKSRLLSDRFSAERPKGSFSTLEIQRTEQGDSAMYLCASSLVRGETQYFGPGTRLLVL.

The V gene is TRBV27, the J gene TRBJ2-1, with 9 positions matching TRBD2. V lost 6 bases to trimming and J lost 4 bases; unmatched junction nucleotides: 16. Germline assignment: CDR1 MNHEY and CDR2 SMNVEV (reference sequence). The CDR3 loop spans 18 amino acids. CDR3 coding DNA: TGTGCCAGCAGATTAACAGGGGTCCTAGCGGGGTTATACAATGAGCAGTTCTTC. Protein sequence: CASRLTGVLAGLYNEQFF.

Notes on this clone: This may be a read error: a much more frequent sequence differs by one nucleotide. The chain joins TRBV12-3 or TRBV12-4 to TRBJ2-2; D is unclear. This CDR3 contains 12 residues. Trimming pared 5 bases from V and 4 bases from J, leaving 5 bases between. The CDR3 DNA reads as TGTGCCAGCAGTCCCGGCACCGGGGAGCTGTTTTTT. This gives the protein CASSPGTGELFF.

The chain couples TRBV13 to TRBJ2-1; D perhaps matches TRBD2 (6 bases). Germline CDR1 and CDR2: PRHDT and FYEKMQ (reference sequence). The germline V and J ends were trimmed by 0 bases and 4 bases, with 13 bases remaining between them. The CDR3 is made up of 16 amino acids. The CDR3 loop is CASSLGRGGGYNEQFF. The CDR3 DNA is TGTGCCAGCAGCTTAGGTAGGGGCGGAGGGTACAATGAGCAGTTCTTC. The full variable domain, its missing parts supplied by reference TRBV13 and TRBJ2-1, is AAGVIQSPRHLIKEKRETATLKCYPIPRHDTVYWYQQGPGQDPQFLISFYEKMQSDKGSIPDRFSAQQFSDYHSELNMSSLELGDSALYFCASSLGRGGGYNEQFFGPGTRLTVL.

The chain uses TRBV7-9 and TRBJ2-7, with D tentatively TRBD2 (5 bases). Trimming pared 5 bases from V and 5 bases from J, leaving 10 bases between. The germline gives CDR1 SEHNR, CDR2 FQNEAQ (reference sequence). The CDR3 has 12 amino acids. CDR3 sequence reads: CASSNKEDEQYF. In nucleotides, the CDR3 is TGTGCCAGCAGCAACAAGGAGGACGAGCAGTACTTC.

The chain couples TRBV6-6 to TRBJ2-7; D may be TRBD1 (5 bases). Between the trimmed V and J ends, which lost 5 bases and 5 bases, there was a span of 25 bases. Germline lookup yields CDR1 MNHNY and CDR2 SVGAGI (reference sequence). The CDR3 runs 17 residues. The CDR3 DNA follows: TGTGCCAGCAGTCCCCTCGCTCATCCACAGGTTCCTCACGAGCAGTACTTC. Encoded protein: CASSPLAHPQVPHEQYF.

This chain joins TRBV4-1 and TRBJ2-7, with D perhaps TRBD2 (6 bases). In germline, CDR1 is MGHRA, CDR2 YSYEKL. The CDR3 totals 14 residues. Trimming took off 1 base at V and 6 bases at J, with 13 bases between the two ends. The CDR3 loop is CASSQAGAGIEQYF. As DNA, the CDR3 is TGCGCCAGCAGCCAAGCTGGTGCGGGAATCGAGCAGTACTTC.

As DNA, the CDR3 is TGCAGCGTTGAAGAATATCTGGCTGGACACTACGAGCAGTACTTC. The encoded protein is CSVEEYLAGHYEQYF. The chain links TRBV29-1 to TRBJ2-7; a weak D match, TRBD1 (5 bases). CDR3 length: 15 amino acids. V lost 0 bases and J lost 3, with 15 bases in between. CDR1 and CDR2 (germline): SQVTM, ANQGSEA.

V gene TRBV27 combines with J gene TRBJ1-4; unclear D gene. Trimming took off 11 bases at V and 2 bases at J, with 18 bases between the two ends. Germline V lookup: CDR1 MNHEY, CDR2 SMNVEV (reference sequence). The CDR3 extends over 15 amino acids. The CDR3 region has the DNA TGTGCCCCCGAGCTAGCGGGAGTTACTAATGAAAAACTGTTTTTT. This encodes CAPELAGVTNEKLFF.

In DNA, the CDR3 is TGTGCCAGCAGTTTTGGGACAAACAGGGGTCTCTCTGGAAACACCATATATTTT. Translated, it gives CASSFGTNRGLSGNTIYF. This chain connects TRBV28 to TRBJ1-3, with 7 bases fitting TRBD1. J was trimmed by 0 bases and V by 3 bases; bases with no gene match: 11. Germline V gives CDR1 MDHEN, CDR2 SYDVKM. The CDR3 totals 18 residues. Variable domain in full (rest from reference TRBV28 and TRBJ1-3): DVKVTQSSRYLVKRTGEKVFLECVQDMDHENMFWYRQDPGLGLRLIYFSYDVKMKEKGDIPEGYSVSREKKERFSLILESASTNQTSMYLCASSFGTNRGLSGNTIYFGEGSWLTVV.

The chain combines TRBV25-1 with TRBJ1-1; no firm D call. Germline CDR1 and CDR2: MGHDK and SYGVNS. The V end lost 0 bases, the J end lost 1 base, and 3 bases lay between the germline ends. The CDR3 is 13 amino acids. CDR3 loop: CASSEYRNTEAFF. Written as DNA, the CDR3 is TGTGCCAGCAGTGAATATCGGAACACTGAAGCTTTCTTT.

V and J are TRBV7-3 and TRBJ2-3; D may be TRBD1 (6 bases). The CDR3 length is 18 residues. The ends were cut back, 5 bases at V and 0 bases at J, with 21 bases in the middle. Germline V gene data show CDR1 as SGHTA and CDR2 as FQGTGA. CDR3 amino acids: CASSLGRQGITSTDTQYF. CDR3 nucleotides: TGTGCCAGCAGCCTGGGGCGGCAGGGGATCACTAGCACAGATACGCAGTATTTT.

This CDR3 reads CASMDRTGKKLFF. The DNA for the CDR3 is TGTGCCAGCATGGACCGGACAGGTAAAAAACTGTTTTTT. V is TRBV6-5 and J is TRBJ1-4; TRBD1 agrees at 7 bases. Germline loops: CDR1 MNHEY, CDR2 SVGAGI. CDR3 length equals 13 residues. V gave up 7 bases and J gave up 9 bases; unmatched junction bases: 8.

This chain uses TRBV28 with TRBJ2-1; TRBD1 aligns across 8 bases. Per the germline V gene, CDR1 is MDHEN and CDR2 is SYDVKM. The V gene end was trimmed by 3 bases and the J gene end by 6 bases; junction bases not matched to a gene: 4. The CDR3 has 14 amino acids. CDR3 DNA: TGTGCCAGCAGTTTGCAGGGGGCCCGCAATGAGCAGTTCTTC. Its protein product is CASSLQGARNEQFF. Filled out from reference TRBV28 and TRBJ2-1, the complete variable domain reads DVKVTQSSRYLVKRTGEKVFLECVQDMDHENMFWYRQDPGLGLRLIYFSYDVKMKEKGDIPEGYSVSREKKERFSLILESASTNQTSMYLCASSLQGARNEQFFGPGTRLTVL.

The chain links TRBV10-3 to TRBJ2-3, with TRBD1 matching over 9 bases. The CDR3 spans 15 residues. Germline trimming cut 6 bases from V and 6 bases from J; bases unmatched to any gene: 10. CDR1 is ENHRY and CDR2 is SYGVKD in the germline V gene. CDR3 DNA: TGTGCCATCAGCGGGCGCGGGACAGGGCTGGATACGCAGTATTTT. It yields the protein CAISGRGTGLDTQYF.